This T cell receptor beta chain was captured by sequencing in a study of regulatory T cells in long-lasting Graves disease. At the level of the study: Persistent cases took antithyroid drugs over 5 years and stayed TSH receptor antibody positive.

The CDR3 covers 14 residues. Germline assignment: CDR1 LGHNA and CDR2 YNFKEQ. A note on this clonotype: Its cognate antigen is unknown. One junction end disagrees with the germline gene, perhaps due to a read error.

The study, taken as a whole, reports: Examination was confined to peripheral blood, excluding thyroid tissue. Among the persistent patients, 2,741 public clonotypes were shared, more than the roughly 970 shared among new patients. Relative to newly diagnosed Graves' patients, persistent ones had lower TCR diversity.

Documented time point: persistent/refractory GD, antithyroid drugs over 5 years with positive TRAb. RNA from PBMCs was the source of the TCR library. Building the TCR beta libraries relied on iRepertoire HTBI primers, and CDR3 regions underwent Arm-PCR. TCRdb passed the multiplex PCR reads through MiXCR, listing each CDR3 protein once. The sample consists of fewer than 550,000 distinct CDR3 sequences, roughly 21% of them appearing once. The receptor was isolated from a female donor with Graves disease. The starting material was peripheral blood mononuclear cells (PBMCs), obtained when the disease was refractory, from a patient treated with antithyroid drugs. The chain couples TRBV4-2 to TRBJ1-1, with 7 bases matching TRBD1. CDR3 loop: CASSQLTGVTEASF. The CDR3 DNA is TGTGCCAGCAGCCAGCTAACAGGGGTTACTGAAGCTTCCTTT.